Shown below are 23 T cell receptor beta chains from a single sample sequenced in a study of blood T cell repertoires in COVID-19. Profiling relied on immunoSEQ multiplex PCR, and the TCRdb table lists in-frame clones only, not all of them. Of fewer than 200,000 clones in the sample, approximately 85% were seen once. The specimen sequenced was PBMCs or T cells enriched from blood (not recorded which). The origin of the receptors is a woman aged 18-35 years who had recovered from COVID-19.

The rearrangement links TRBV11-3 to TRBJ2-5; 7 nucleotides match TRBD1. CDR1 is SGHNT, CDR2 YENEEA, per germline. The CDR3 extends over 15 amino acids. V trimming: 1 base; J trimming: 3 bases; junction bases outside the gene matches: 5. CDR3 residues: CASSLGSGQEETQYF. CDR3 DNA: TGTGCCAGCAGCTTAGGGTCAGGACAGGAAGAGACCCAGTACTTC.

The chain links TRBV29-1 to TRBJ1-1; tentatively, D is TRBD1 (6 bases). The CDR3 runs to 18 residues. The V end was cut by 4 bases, the J end by 1 base, with 25 bases between. CDR1 is SQVTM, CDR2 ANQGSEA, per germline. CDR3 sequence (DNA): TGCAGCGTTGGGTTCCAGGGGCAGAAATCGGATCAGAACACTGAAGCTTTCTTT. Translation: CSVGFQGQKSDQNTEAFF.

This sequence joins TRBV7-6 and TRBJ2-2; TRBD2 matches 9 bases. The V gene end was trimmed by 6 bases and the J gene end by 8 bases; junction bases not matched to a gene: 13. CDR3 size: 16 residues. The germline V gene encodes CDR1 SGHVS and CDR2 FNYEAQ. The CDR3 sequence: CASRPGTSPKGGELFF. CDR3 sequence (DNA): TGTGCCAGCAGGCCCGGGACTAGCCCCAAGGGAGGGGAGCTGTTTTTT.

This clone appeared once. The rearrangement joins TRBV4-1 to TRBJ1-1; D possibly corresponds to TRBD1 (5 bases). The CDR3 runs 17 residues. Germline V gene data show CDR1 as MGHRA and CDR2 as YSYEKL. The germline V and J ends were trimmed by 0 bases and 4 bases, with 18 bases remaining between them. The CDR3 here is CASSQDWAGYGGTEAFF. CDR3 in DNA: TGCGCCAGCAGCCAAGATTGGGCAGGGTATGGCGGCACTGAAGCTTTCTTT.

The rearrangement uses TRBV4-3 and TRBJ1-1, with a possible D match to TRBD1 (6 bases). Germline assignment: CDR1 LGHNA and CDR2 YSLEER. Deletions cut 6 bases from V and 5 bases from J, with 16 bases between. The CDR3 sequence is 14 residues long. The CDR3, as DNA: TGCGCCAGCAGGATTCACAGGGACCTAACTGAAGCTTTCTTT. Translated, it gives CASRIHRDLTEAFF.

This clone was recorded once. The chain joins TRBV28 to TRBJ1-2; D remains unclear. The CDR3 loop spans 12 amino acids. V was pared by 2 bases and J by 5 bases, with 6 bases between. Germline V gene sequence: CDR1 MDHEN, CDR2 SYDVKM. The CDR3 loop is CASSLGRYGYTF. CDR3 bases: TGTGCCAGCAGTTTAGGTCGGTATGGCTACACCTTC.

The rearrangement joins TRBV25-1 to TRBJ1-3; the D is unclear. CDR3 length: 17 residues. V dropped 3 bases and J dropped 0 bases, with 15 bases sitting between them. Germline V gene lookup returns CDR1 MGHDK and CDR2 SYGVNS. CDR3 sequence (DNA): TGTGCCAGCAGTGAGCATGGAAACAGAAACTCTGGAAACACCATATATTTT. It encodes CASSEHGNRNSGNTIYF.

J is TRBJ2-1 and V is TRBV30; 9 bases are shared with TRBD2. The J segment lost 7 bases and the V segment lost 0 bases, leaving 7 bases of the junction unmatched. Germline assignment: CDR1 GTSNPN and CDR2 SVGIG (reference sequence). The CDR3 is 15 residues long. The CDR3: CAWSVGASGTNEQFF. CDR3 bases: TGTGCCTGGAGTGTCGGGGCTAGCGGGACGAATGAGCAGTTCTTC.

V is TRBV3-1 (or the pseudogene TRBV3-2) and J is TRBJ2-5; TRBD1 aligns across 8 bases. This CDR3 region has 16 residues. J was trimmed by 5 bases and V by 1 base; bases with no gene match: 9. Germline loops: CDR1 LGHDT, CDR2 YNNKEL (reference sequence). CDR3 nucleotides: TGTGCCAGCAGCCAAGTAGGAACAGGGGGTTTCGAGACCCAGTACTTC. Its protein product is CASSQVGTGGFETQYF.

The V gene is TRBV6-4, the J gene TRBJ2-3, with a weak D call TRBD2 (5 bases). The V and J ends lost 3 bases and 7 bases respectively, with 17 bases between them. Germline V CDR1 and CDR2: MRHNA, SNTAGT. The CDR3 runs 15 residues. DNA for the CDR3: TGTGCCAGCAGTGATCGCGCTAGCTTTGGCCATACGCAGTATTTT. Protein sequence: CASSDRASFGHTQYF.

In DNA form, the CDR3 reads TGTGCCAGTAGTGCGATACAGGGTAATGAGCAGTTCTTC. This sequence encodes CASSAIQGNEQFF. The V call is TRBV19, the J call TRBJ2-1; perhaps TRBD1 as D (6 bases). CDR1 is LNHDA and CDR2 is SQIVND in the germline V gene (reference sequence). This CDR3 has 13 amino acids. Trimming removed 5 bases from V and 7 bases from J, with 12 bases in between.

This rearrangement joins TRBV12-3 or TRBV12-4 to TRBJ1-5; D not resolved. The CDR3 has 11 amino acids. Trimming pared 3 bases from V and 6 bases from J, leaving 3 bases between. The CDR3 spells CASSFSQPQHF. As DNA, the CDR3 is TGTGCCAGCAGTTTCTCTCAGCCCCAGCATTTT.

This rearrangement joins TRBV15 to TRBJ2-7, with D unresolved. V shed 0 bases and J shed 0 bases, with 6 bases lying between them. CDR3 length: 14 amino acids. Germline lookup yields CDR1 LNHNV and CDR2 YYDKDF (reference sequence). The CDR3 spells CATSRDRSSYEQYF. The CDR3 coding sequence is TGTGCCACCAGCAGAGATCGCAGCTCCTACGAGCAGTACTTC.

The V gene is TRBV7-2, the J gene TRBJ2-6; TRBD1 matches 10 bases. CDR1 and CDR2 (germline): SGHTA, FQGNSA. Unmatched junction bases numbered 3, after V lost 1 base and J lost 0 bases. The CDR3 runs 18 residues. CDR3 coding DNA: TGTGCCAGCAGCTTAGACGGGACAGGGGTCTCTGGGGCCAACGTCCTGACTTTC. Residues: CASSLDGTGVSGANVLTF.

The gene calls are TRBV20-1 and TRBJ1-1; maybe TRBD1 (5 bases). The germline CDR1 and CDR2 sequences are DFQATT and SNEGSKA (reference sequence). Trimming pared 3 bases from V and 0 bases from J, leaving 11 bases between. This CDR3 comprises 14 residues. This chain's CDR3 is CSASKQGMNTEAFF. Written as DNA, the CDR3 is TGCAGTGCTAGTAAGCAGGGTATGAACACTGAAGCTTTCTTT.

This clone appeared once. The chain couples TRBV14 to TRBJ2-1; D is perhaps TRBD2 (5 bases). Germline lookup yields CDR1 SGHDN and CDR2 FVKESK. Trimming took off 0 bases at V and 1 base at J, with 19 bases between the two ends. The CDR3 runs to 19 residues. This CDR3 is CASSQDLSQRALSYNEQFF. The CDR3 nucleotides read TGTGCCAGCAGCCAAGATCTAAGCCAGAGGGCCTTGTCCTACAATGAGCAGTTCTTC. The whole variable domain, filled in from reference TRBV14 and TRBJ2-1, reads EAGVTQFPSHSVIEKGQTVTLRCDPISGHDNLYWYRRVMGKEIKFLLHFVKESKQDESGMPNNRFLAERTGGTYSTLKVQPAELEDSGVYFCASSQDLSQRALSYNEQFFGPGTRLTVL.

The CDR3 spells CASTLRTGGSPLHF. The CDR3 DNA reads as TGTGCCAGCACCCTCAGGACAGGGGGCTCACCCCTCCACTTT. The rearrangement uses TRBV28 and TRBJ1-6; 11 bases map to TRBD1. The CDR3 runs to 14 residues. The junction had 6 bases not matched to a gene; V was cut back by 7 bases and J by 10 bases. The germline V gene has CDR1 MDHEN and CDR2 SYDVKM.

The chain has TRBV27 and TRBJ2-3; D not resolved. Per the germline V gene, CDR1 is MNHEY and CDR2 is SMNVEV (reference sequence). The CDR3 has 14 amino acids. Trimming removed 4 bases at V and 2 bases at J, with 10 bases between. CDR3 protein: CASSSDTSTDTQYF. The DNA for the CDR3 is TGTGCCAGCAGTTCCGACACATCCACAGATACGCAGTATTTT.

The V gene is TRBV6-5, the J gene TRBJ1-3; unclear D gene. This CDR3 contains 15 residues. Between the trimmed V and J ends, which lost 7 bases and 4 bases, there was a span of 17 bases. CDR1 is MNHEY and CDR2 is SVGAGI in the germline V gene. The CDR3 DNA is TGTGCCAGCACTTTGGGAGATTTTGAAGGAAACACCATATATTTT. This sequence encodes CASTLGDFEGNTIYF.

The gene calls are TRBV7-2 and TRBJ2-7; possible D gene TRBD1, 5 bases. This CDR3 has 15 amino acids. Between the trimmed V and J ends, which lost 3 bases and 3 bases, there was a span of 15 bases. The V gene's germline CDR1 is SGHTA and CDR2 FQGNSA. CDR3 amino acids: CASSFLAGPDYEQYF. The CDR3 region has the DNA TGTGCCAGCAGCTTTTTAGCAGGGCCCGACTACGAGCAGTACTTC.

The chain couples TRBV25-1 to TRBJ1-1; D unresolved. The CDR3 totals 14 residues. Germline V lookup: CDR1 MGHDK, CDR2 SYGVNS. Trimming shortened V by 4 bases and J by 6 bases, and 15 bases separated the two germline ends. The CDR3 DNA reads as TGTGCCAGCAGTGGAGGCAGCGAGAGCGCTGAAGCTTTCTTT. It translates to CASSGGSESAEAFF. Full variable domain (remainder filled in from reference TRBV25-1 and TRBJ1-1): EADIYQTPRYLVIGTGKKITLECSQTMGHDKMYWYQQDPGMELHLIHYSYGVNSTEKGDLSSESTVSRIRTEHFPLTLESARPSHTSQYLCASSGGSESAEAFFGQGTRLTVV.

The V and J genes are TRBV28 and TRBJ1-2, with no clear D. The CDR3 is 12 amino acids. CDR1 is MDHEN and CDR2 is SYDVKM in the germline V gene. Trimming pared 6 bases from V and 9 bases from J, leaving 14 bases between. The chain's CDR3 is CASRTEEGSYTF. The CDR3 DNA sequence: TGTGCCAGCAGGACGGAAGAGGGCAGCTACACCTTC.

The genes are TRBV25-1 and TRBJ2-3; TRBD1 is a possible D gene (6 bases). Trimming left V 6 bases short and J 1 base short, with 20 bases between. This CDR3 has 17 amino acids. Germline V CDR1 and CDR2: MGHDK, SYGVNS. CDR3 region: CASRRETGPRGTDTQYF. The CDR3 DNA is TGTGCCAGCAGACGAGAGACAGGACCCCGCGGCACAGATACGCAGTATTTT.